One sample yielded the 30 T cell receptor beta chains listed below, sequenced in a study of blood T cell repertoires in COVID-19. Here immunoSEQ multiplex PCR was the method, and the copy in TCRdb shows in-frame clones only, minus some. The sample has fewer than 350,000 clones, 85% seen once. Sample: PBMCs or T cells enriched from blood (not recorded which). The receptors were sampled from a woman in her 30s who had been exposed to COVID-19.

J is TRBJ1-6 and V is TRBV11-2; 7 bases are a match to TRBD1. Per germline, CDR1 SGHAT and CDR2 FQNNGV. V was pared by 6 bases and J by 9 bases, with 8 bases of the junction left unmatched. CDR3 length: 14 residues. This CDR3 is CASRRQGLGSPLHF. The CDR3 nucleotides are TGTGCCAGCAGGAGACAGGGCTTAGGTTCACCCCTCCACTTT.

The J gene is TRBJ2-1, the V gene TRBV5-1; no firm D call. CDR3 size: 15 residues. Germline CDR1 and CDR2: SGHRS and YFSETQ. Deletions cut 5 bases from V and 0 bases from J, with 12 bases between. DNA of the CDR3: TGCGCCAGCAGTCCCCGAACTATCTCCTACAATGAGCAGTTCTTC. This gives the protein CASSPRTISYNEQFF. Drawing the rest from reference TRBV5-1 and TRBJ2-1, the complete variable domain is KAGVTQTPRYLIKTRGQQVTLSCSPISGHRSVSWYQQTPGQGLQFLFEYFSETQRNKGNFPGRFSGRQFSNSRSEMNVSTLELGDSALYLCASSPRTISYNEQFFGPGTRLTVL.

The CDR3 nucleotides are TGTGCCAGTAGACAGGGGAGATTCTACGAGCAGTACTTC. Protein product: CASRQGRFYEQYF. The rearrangement links TRBV19 to TRBJ2-7; TRBD1 agrees at 7 bases. V lost 6 bases to trimming and J lost 3 bases; unmatched junction nucleotides: 5. The CDR3 has 13 residues. Germline V gives CDR1 LNHDA, CDR2 SQIVND (reference sequence).

The V and J genes are TRBV6-5 and TRBJ1-6; D is possibly TRBD1 (6 bases). V was trimmed by 6 bases and J by 14 bases, leaving 20 bases between them. Germline lookup yields CDR1 MNHEY and CDR2 SVGAGI. CDR3 length equals 14 residues. CDR3 region: CASRPDRRSRSLHF. DNA for the CDR3: TGTGCCAGCAGGCCCGACAGGAGGTCACGGTCCCTCCACTTT.

This clone was counted a few times. The gene calls are TRBV29-1 and TRBJ1-2; D not certain. The CDR3 extends over 14 amino acids. Trimming pared 3 bases from V and 6 bases from J, leaving 17 bases between. Germline V gives CDR1 SQVTM, CDR2 ANQGSEA. CDR3 coding DNA: TGCAGCGTTGATCAGGCGCCGATCAGAGATGGCTACACCTTC. This sequence encodes CSVDQAPIRDGYTF. The full variable domain, its missing parts supplied by reference TRBV29-1 and TRBJ1-2, is SAVISQKPSRDICQRGTSLTIQCQVDSQVTMMFWYRQQPGQSLTLIATANQGSEATYESGFVIDKFPISRPNLTFSTLTVSNMSPEDSSIYLCSVDQAPIRDGYTFGSGTRLTVV.

The rearrangement uses TRBV5-4 and TRBJ2-7, with 7 bases aligning to TRBD2. CDR3 length: 12 amino acids. With 7 bases clipped from V and 6 bases from J, the junction kept 7 bases outside the gene matches. Germline CDR1 and CDR2: SGHNT and YYREEE (reference sequence). DNA for the CDR3: TGTGCCAGCTGGGGGAGGGATCTCGAGCAGTACTTC. Its translation: CASWGRDLEQYF.

V is TRBV7-2 and J is TRBJ1-2, with 7 bases matching TRBD1. From germline, CDR1 is SGHTA and CDR2 FQGNSA. The CDR3 is 15 residues long. The J segment lost 4 bases and the V segment lost 0 bases, leaving 5 bases of the junction unmatched. The DNA for the CDR3 is TGTGCCAGCAGCTTAGCCTCCGGACAGGTCTATGGCTACACCTTC. Its translation is CASSLASGQVYGYTF.

J is TRBJ1-2 and V is TRBV5-1; unclear D gene. The CDR3 loop spans 14 amino acids. V dropped 0 bases and J dropped 8 bases, with 14 bases sitting between them. CDR1 is SGHRS, CDR2 YFSETQ, per germline. CDR3 sequence reads: CASSLVPGSRGYTF. The CDR3 region has the DNA TGCGCCAGCAGCTTGGTGCCAGGATCGAGAGGCTACACCTTC. Using reference TRBV5-1 and TRBJ1-2 for the parts outside the CDR3, the full variable domain is KAGVTQTPRYLIKTRGQQVTLSCSPISGHRSVSWYQQTPGQGLQFLFEYFSETQRNKGNFPGRFSGRQFSNSRSEMNVSTLELGDSALYLCASSLVPGSRGYTFGSGTRLTVV.

The rearrangement uses TRBV7-8 and TRBJ1-5, with TRBD1 identical over 8 bases. The CDR3 has 14 amino acids. Germline V gene lookup returns CDR1 SGHVS and CDR2 FQNEAQ. Trimming removed 1 base from V and 14 bases from J; junction bases left unmatched: 10. CDR3 bases: TGTGCCAGCAGCTTAGACTCCCGGATGACAGGGGAGCATTTT. Residues: CASSLDSRMTGEHF.

V gene TRBV2 combines with J gene TRBJ2-5, with 7 bases fitting TRBD2. The CDR3 covers 14 residues. Germline CDR1 and CDR2: SNHLY and FYNNEI. Trimming at V came to 5 bases and at J to 5 bases, leaving 8 bases not matched to a gene. CDR3 in amino acids: CASSIAGGGETQYF. CDR3 nucleotides: TGTGCCAGCAGTATAGCGGGTGGAGGGGAGACCCAGTACTTC. The complete variable domain, with remaining parts taken from reference TRBV2 and TRBJ2-5, reads EPEVTQTPSHQVTQMGQEVILRCVPISNHLYFYWYRQILGQKVEFLVSFYNNEISEKSEIFDDQFSVERPDGSNFTLKIRSTKLEDSAMYFCASSIAGGGETQYFGPGTRLLVL.

The chain couples TRBV5-1 to TRBJ2-1; a weak D match, TRBD1 (5 bases). V dropped 4 bases and J dropped 0 bases, with 17 bases sitting between them. The CDR3 loop spans 17 amino acids. The germline V gene encodes CDR1 SGHRS and CDR2 YFSETQ. This CDR3 is CASSIPRTPSSYNEQFF. CDR3 bases: TGCGCCAGCAGCATTCCTAGGACACCTAGCTCCTACAATGAGCAGTTCTTC.

The chain's CDR3 is CASSLLLGASTYGYTF. The CDR3 DNA reads TGTGCCAGCAGTTTATTATTGGGGGCTTCGACCTATGGCTACACCTTC. The chain couples TRBV27 to TRBJ1-2; D perhaps matches TRBD1 (6 bases). This CDR3 region has 16 residues. Trimming took off 1 base at V and 4 bases at J, with 16 bases between the two ends. CDR1 MNHEY and CDR2 SMNVEV come from the germline V gene (reference sequence).

The chain combines TRBV13 with TRBJ2-2; 10 nucleotides agree with TRBD2. This CDR3 contains 15 residues. Germline V gene lookup returns CDR1 PRHDT and CDR2 FYEKMQ (reference sequence). The J segment lost 5 bases and the V segment lost 2 bases, leaving 2 bases of the junction unmatched. The DNA for the CDR3 is TGTGCCAGCAGCTTAAGCGGGGGGGAGACCGGGGAGCTGTTTTTT. This translates into CASSLSGGETGELFF.

This clone was detected once. The rearrangement uses TRBV7-2 and TRBJ2-5, with a possible D match to TRBD2 (6 bases). Trimming removed 3 bases at V and 5 bases at J, with 13 bases between. Looked up from germline, CDR1 is SGHTA and CDR2 is FQGNSA. There are 14 residues in the CDR3. CDR3 in amino acids: CASSFGGGGETQYF. Here the CDR3 DNA reads TGTGCCAGCAGCTTTGGGGGTGGAGGGGAGACCCAGTACTTC.

The J gene is TRBJ2-5, the V gene TRBV7-2, with 7 bases identical to TRBD2. Trimming cost V 0 bases and J 9 bases; bases outside gene matches: 4. Germline lookup yields CDR1 SGHTA and CDR2 FQGNSA. There are 13 residues in the CDR3. This CDR3 is CASSLATSVAQYF. Written as DNA, the CDR3 is TGTGCCAGCAGCTTAGCCACTAGCGTGGCCCAGTACTTC.

The chain links TRBV28 to TRBJ1-2, with 7 nucleotides matching TRBD1. The germline gives CDR1 MDHEN, CDR2 SYDVKM. The CDR3 consists of 16 residues. Trimming cost V 6 bases and J 0 bases; bases outside gene matches: 10. The CDR3 coding sequence is TGTGCCAGCAGGATGCAGGGGGAGCCCTCTAACTATGGCTACACCTTC. Its protein product is CASRMQGEPSNYGYTF.

The chain joins TRBV5-6 to TRBJ1-2, with 8 bases matching TRBD1. The CDR3 sequence is 14 residues long. Germline loops: CDR1 SGHDT, CDR2 YYEEEE. Trimming took 2 bases from V and 7 from J; bases not matched to a gene: 7. The CDR3 loop reads CASSFKGQGSGYTF. The CDR3 DNA sequence: TGTGCCAGCAGCTTTAAAGGACAGGGAAGTGGCTACACCTTC.

The V and J genes are TRBV30 and TRBJ1-1, with D unresolved. The CDR3 has 15 residues. The germline V gene encodes CDR1 GTSNPN and CDR2 SVGIG (reference sequence). Trimming pared 2 bases from V and 3 bases from J, leaving 16 bases between. CDR3 region: CAWSHEAGVDTEAFF. CDR3 bases: TGTGCCTGGAGTCACGAAGCAGGCGTGGACACTGAAGCTTTCTTT.

This clone appeared a single time. This chain uses TRBV2 with TRBJ1-6, with 7 bases that match TRBD1. The CDR3 is 14 amino acids. Germline CDR1 reads SNHLY; CDR2 reads FYNNEI. Germline trimming cut 4 bases from V and 10 bases from J; bases unmatched to any gene: 7. The chain's CDR3 is CASSVNRGGSPLHF. CDR3 DNA: TGTGCCAGCAGTGTAAACAGGGGTGGGTCACCCCTCCACTTT.

This chain uses TRBV3-1 (or the pseudogene TRBV3-2) with TRBJ1-3; a possible D gene is TRBD1 (6 bases). Trimming left V 5 bases short and J 4 bases short, with 15 bases between. The CDR3 is made up of 15 amino acids. Germline V gives CDR1 LGHDT, CDR2 YNNKEL (reference sequence). The chain's CDR3 is CASSGTTGSGNTIYF. CDR3 in DNA: TGTGCCAGCAGCGGGACAACCGGTTCCGGAAACACCATATATTTT.

This clone appeared a few times. This chain links TRBV7-9 with TRBJ1-2; 7 bases line up with TRBD1. The V and J ends lost 4 bases and 2 bases, in that order; junction bases with no gene match: 7. The CDR3 has 15 residues. Looked up from germline, CDR1 is SEHNR and CDR2 is FQNEAQ (reference sequence). The CDR3 bases are TGTGCCAGCAGCTCGGGGGACAGCCCAAACTATGGCTACACCTTC. Protein product: CASSSGDSPNYGYTF.

The chain carries TRBV19 and TRBJ1-5; TRBD1 might be the D (6 bases). V was trimmed by 7 bases and J by 0 bases, leaving 13 bases between them. The CDR3 is 15 residues long. CDR1 and CDR2 (germline): LNHDA, SQIVND (reference sequence). The CDR3 DNA follows: TGTGCCAGTAACGGACAGCACCTTAGCAATCAGCCCCAGCATTTT. Protein sequence: CASNGQHLSNQPQHF. The full variable domain, rest sourced from reference TRBV19 and TRBJ1-5, is DGGITQSPKYLFRKEGQNVTLSCEQNLNHDAMYWYRQDPGQGLRLIYYSQIVNDFQKGDIAEGYSVSREKKESFPLTVTSAQKNPTAFYLCASNGQHLSNQPQHFGDGTRLSIL.

The V and J genes are TRBV5-1 and TRBJ2-1; 8 bases line up with TRBD1. The germline CDR1 and CDR2 sequences are SGHRS and YFSETQ. This CDR3 has 14 residues. V shed 2 bases, J shed 7 bases, and the junction held 5 bases outside the gene matches. The CDR3 sequence is CASSFKTGANEQFF. The CDR3, as DNA: TGCGCCAGCAGCTTTAAGACAGGGGCAAATGAGCAGTTCTTC. Full variable domain (remainder filled in from reference TRBV5-1 and TRBJ2-1): KAGVTQTPRYLIKTRGQQVTLSCSPISGHRSVSWYQQTPGQGLQFLFEYFSETQRNKGNFPGRFSGRQFSNSRSEMNVSTLELGDSALYLCASSFKTGANEQFFGPGTRLTVL.

The chain combines TRBV4-1 with TRBJ1-2, with 7 bases that match TRBD1. CDR1 is MGHRA and CDR2 is YSYEKL in the germline V gene. V lost 3 bases, J lost 4 bases, and 5 bases stayed unmatched. The CDR3 covers 14 residues. DNA for the CDR3: TGCGCCAGCAGCCAGGTACAGGGGATCTATGGCTACACCTTC. Protein sequence: CASSQVQGIYGYTF.

J is TRBJ2-2 and V is TRBV9, with TRBD2 matching 9 bases. The CDR3 totals 15 residues. J was trimmed by 5 bases and V by 0 bases; bases with no gene match: 2. Germline V gene lookup returns CDR1 SGDLS and CDR2 YYNGEE. CDR3 sequence (DNA): TGTGCCAGCAGCGTAGTGCGGGAGGGGACCGGGGAGCTGTTTTTT. Protein product: CASSVVREGTGELFF.

The V call is TRBV28, the J call TRBJ2-2; 12 bases map to TRBD2. With 8 bases clipped from V and 6 bases from J, the junction kept 7 bases outside the gene matches. The germline CDR1 and CDR2 sequences are MDHEN and SYDVKM. The CDR3 sequence is 15 residues long. The CDR3 DNA reads TGTGCCAGCCAGTCGCCTAGCGGGGGGGCCGGGGAGCTGTTTTTT. Amino acids: CASQSPSGGAGELFF. Based on the CDR3 plus reference TRBV28 and TRBJ2-2, the full variable domain is DVKVTQSSRYLVKRTGEKVFLECVQDMDHENMFWYRQDPGLGLRLIYFSYDVKMKEKGDIPEGYSVSREKKERFSLILESASTNQTSMYLCASQSPSGGAGELFFGEGSRLTVL.

The chain carries TRBV18 and TRBJ1-6; D not certain. The germline CDR1 and CDR2 sequences are KGHSH and LQKENI. The V gene lost 1 base and the J gene lost 0 bases, with 13 bases spanning the gap. The CDR3 totals 18 residues. The CDR3 loop reads CASSPRVGGSSYNSPLHF. The DNA for the CDR3 is TGTGCCAGCTCACCACGGGTGGGAGGGAGCTCCTATAATTCACCCCTCCACTTT.

The rearrangement joins TRBV12-3 or TRBV12-4 to TRBJ2-4; tentative D call: TRBD1 (6 bases). V gave up 8 bases and J gave up 6 bases, with 11 bases separating them. This CDR3 is built from 12 residues. The CDR3 DNA follows: TGTGCCAGCGCGCTAGGGGGAAACATTCAGTACTTC. Translating it yields CASALGGNIQYF.

The count of this clone is one. V is TRBV2 and J is TRBJ2-5; 8 bases line up with TRBD1. Germline V CDR1 and CDR2: SNHLY, FYNNEI. This CDR3 contains 14 residues. The V segment lost 4 bases and the J segment 5 bases; nucleotides outside the gene matches: 6. CDR3 loop: CASSVRGRWETQYF. The CDR3 DNA reads as TGTGCCAGCAGTGTCAGGGGGCGCTGGGAGACCCAGTACTTC.

The rearrangement joins TRBV7-6 to TRBJ2-1; D may be TRBD2 (5 bases). Trimming pared 0 bases from V and 10 bases from J, leaving 10 bases between. The length of the CDR3 is 13 residues. The germline V gene has CDR1 SGHVS and CDR2 FNYEAQ. The CDR3 bases are TGTGCCAGCAGCTTAGCGAGCCAGCGGGAGCAGTTCTTC. Protein: CASSLASQREQFF.